This T cell receptor (beta chain) was retrieved from a study of metastatic and nonmetastatic thyroid tumors. Study context: Malignant and benign thyroid patients had repertoires compared in peripheral blood and tumor or nodule tissue.

The CDR3 totals 15 residues. Losses at the gene ends were 0 bases for V and 5 bases for J; bases not matched to a gene: 6. Germline V gives CDR1 SGHRS, CDR2 YFSETQ. TCRdb re-clonotyped the PCR reads via MiXCR. The table lists tens of thousands of clones, roughly 17% of them singletons. This clone was observed many times. Its antigen is as yet unknown. Points from the study as a whole: Significantly higher TCR beta diversity was reportedly seen in malignant thyroid tumors than benign nodules, in blood and tumor.

Nobody among the patients had been given any treatment before thyroid surgery. The sequenced sample was blood. The chain is built from TRBV5-1 and TRBJ2-5, with 8 bases matching TRBD1. The receptor was isolated from a female donor with papillary thyroid cancer or a benign thyroid nodule (not recorded which). Some clones in this sample may be carry-over from other donors' samples. The CDR3 region is CASSLAGGSLETQYF. The CDR3 DNA reads as TGCGCCAGCAGCTTGGCAGGGGGCTCGTTGGAGACCCAGTACTTC.